One and the same sample provided the 25 T cell receptor beta chains below, sequenced in a study of blood T cell repertoires in COVID-19. Here immunoSEQ multiplex PCR was the method, and the copy in TCRdb shows in-frame clones only, minus some. The table lists 65,000 to 90,000 clones, around nine tenths of them singletons. Source material: peripheral blood. The receptors were sampled from a human donor in a cohort sampled during active COVID-19.

This chain uses TRBV18 with TRBJ1-5; 8 nucleotides line up with TRBD1. The CDR3 sequence is 13 residues long. Germline V gene lookup returns CDR1 KGHSH and CDR2 LQKENI. The junction had 7 bases not matched to a gene; V was cut back by 6 bases and J by 9 bases. The CDR3 DNA sequence: TGTGCCAGCTCTCAGGGGGCGGAAGGGCCCCAGCATTTT. It yields the protein CASSQGAEGPQHF.

The gene calls are TRBV27 and TRBJ2-3; the match to TRBD2 covers 8 bases. This CDR3 is 20 amino acids long. Trimming cost V 5 bases and J 0 bases; bases outside gene matches: 19. Germline-derived CDR1 and CDR2 are MNHEY and SMNVEV (reference sequence). CDR3 DNA sequence: TGTGCCAGCAGTCCAGGGTCTAGCGGGTGGTATGGGGAAAGCACAGATACGCAGTATTTT. Protein product: CASSPGSSGWYGESTDTQYF.

J is TRBJ1-5 and V is TRBV27; 10 bases are a match to TRBD1. Germline assignment: CDR1 MNHEY and CDR2 SMNVEV (reference sequence). The trim removed 2 bases at V and 7 bases at J, leaving 11 bases unmatched. The CDR3 runs to 17 residues. CDR3 protein: CASSLGSDRGKRQPQHF. For the CDR3, the DNA is TGTGCCAGCAGTTTAGGGTCGGACAGGGGGAAGCGGCAGCCCCAGCATTTT.

The chain uses TRBV6-5 and TRBJ1-5, with 9 bases lining up with TRBD1. Germline V gene lookup returns CDR1 MNHEY and CDR2 SVGAGI. This CDR3 has 14 residues. J was trimmed by 4 bases and V by 2 bases; bases with no gene match: 0. In DNA form, the CDR3 reads TGTGCCAGCAGTTACGGGACAGGGAATCAGCCCCAGCATTTT. Translated: CASSYGTGNQPQHF.

The count of this clone is one. The chain combines TRBV6-5 with TRBJ2-3; 9 bases line up with TRBD1. Losses at the gene ends were 6 bases for V and 4 bases for J; bases not matched to a gene: 8. The CDR3 sequence is 15 residues long. CDR1 and CDR2 from the germline V gene are MNHEY and SVGAGI. The DNA for the CDR3 is TGTGCCAGCAGGGGGGGACAGGGTATGGCAGATACGCAGTATTTT. Translating it yields CASRGGQGMADTQYF.

A word on this clone: In the same sample, other DNA sequences code for this CDR3. The V gene is TRBV18, the J gene TRBJ1-2; possible D gene TRBD1, 5 bases. CDR1 and CDR2 from the germline V gene are KGHSH and LQKENI. The CDR3 contains 16 residues. Trimming shortened V by 5 bases and J by 6 bases, and 22 bases separated the two germline ends. The CDR3 region is CASSNQAPGGANGYTF. The CDR3 region has the DNA TGTGCCAGCTCAAACCAAGCCCCAGGAGGGGCGAATGGCTACACCTTC.

This clone was observed a single time. This chain uses TRBV5-1 with TRBJ2-2; possibly TRBD2 for D (6 bases). CDR3 length equals 15 residues. Germline V gives CDR1 SGHRS, CDR2 YFSETQ. Between the trimmed V and J ends, which lost 2 bases and 5 bases, there was a span of 13 bases. The CDR3 region is CASSLVGGETGELFF. Written as DNA, the CDR3 is TGCGCCAGCAGCTTAGTGGGAGGCGAGACCGGGGAGCTGTTTTTT. The full variable domain, with the rest looked up from reference TRBV5-1 and TRBJ2-2, is KAGVTQTPRYLIKTRGQQVTLSCSPISGHRSVSWYQQTPGQGLQFLFEYFSETQRNKGNFPGRFSGRQFSNSRSEMNVSTLELGDSALYLCASSLVGGETGELFFGEGSRLTVL.

V usage is TRBV29-1 and J usage is TRBJ2-7, with D uncertain. Germline values: CDR1 SQVTM, CDR2 ANQGSEA. The CDR3 has 11 amino acids. Trimming pared 6 bases from V and 4 bases from J, leaving 10 bases between. CDR3 protein: CSVVSGYEQYF. CDR3 in DNA: TGCAGCGTCGTTTCGGGTTACGAGCAGTACTTC.

The V and J genes are TRBV7-2 and TRBJ1-1; tentative D call: TRBD1 (6 bases). The germline V gene has CDR1 SGHTA and CDR2 FQGNSA. Trimming removed 4 bases from V and 4 bases from J, with 19 bases in between. This CDR3 comprises 16 residues. As DNA, the CDR3 is TGTGCCAGCAGCTCCCCGTCAGGGGTCGCCAGCACTGAAGCTTTCTTT. It translates to CASSSPSGVASTEAFF.

The chain uses TRBV11-2 and TRBJ2-5, with 10 bases aligning to TRBD2. Per the germline V gene, CDR1 is SGHAT and CDR2 is FQNNGV. After removal of 5 bases from V and 5 bases from J, the junction contained 14 bases not matched to a gene. The CDR3 spans 17 residues. CDR3 amino acids: CASSPSPQTSGRETQYF. CDR3 nucleotide sequence: TGTGCCAGCAGCCCGAGCCCTCAGACTAGCGGGCGGGAGACCCAGTACTTC.

The V and J genes are TRBV6-1 and TRBJ2-7; a possible D gene is TRBD1 (5 bases). The CDR3 runs to 14 residues. Trimming removed 2 bases at V and 3 bases at J, with 11 bases between. Per germline, CDR1 MNHNS and CDR2 SASEGT. The CDR3 coding sequence is TGTGCCAGCAGTGAATGGGGCAGTCGCTACGAGCAGTACTTC. Residues: CASSEWGSRYEQYF.

The rearrangement joins TRBV5-1 to TRBJ1-3; D remains ambiguous. Germline values: CDR1 SGHRS, CDR2 YFSETQ. The CDR3 runs to 14 residues. The germline V and J ends were trimmed by 5 bases and 0 bases, with 9 bases remaining between them. Here the CDR3 DNA reads TGCGCCAGCAGTTGGGGAGTCTCTGGAAACACCATATATTTT. As protein: CASSWGVSGNTIYF.

This clone came up a few times. This chain uses TRBV11-2 with TRBJ2-3; tentatively, D is TRBD2 (6 bases). The germline V gene has CDR1 SGHAT and CDR2 FQNNGV. The CDR3 length is 13 residues. The V end was cut by 0 bases, the J end by 8 bases, with 9 bases between. In DNA, the CDR3 is TGTGCCAGCAGCTTAGATATCGGGAGTACGCAGTATTTT. It encodes CASSLDIGSTQYF. The whole variable domain, filled in from reference TRBV11-2 and TRBJ2-3, reads EAGVAQSPRYKIIEKRQSVAFWCNPISGHATLYWYQQILGQGPKLLIQFQNNGVVDDSQLPKDRFSAERLKGVDSTLKIQPAKLEDSAVYLCASSLDIGSTQYFGPGTRLTVL.

This chain links TRBV4-1 with TRBJ1-2; D remains ambiguous. V lost 0 bases and J lost 2, with 16 bases in between. Germline V gives CDR1 MGHRA, CDR2 YSYEKL. The CDR3 consists of 17 residues. CDR3 residues: CASSQDWQTSLNYGYTF. In DNA form, the CDR3 reads TGCGCCAGCAGCCAAGATTGGCAGACTTCCTTAAACTATGGCTACACCTTC.

V usage is TRBV6-1 and J usage is TRBJ1-4; D gene unclear. In germline, CDR1 is MNHNS, CDR2 SASEGT. The CDR3 covers 16 residues. V was trimmed by 2 bases and J by 0 bases, leaving 10 bases between them. The chain's CDR3 is CASSEWAGATNEKLFF. CDR3 bases: TGTGCCAGCAGTGAATGGGCTGGCGCAACTAATGAAAAACTGTTTTTT.

V gene TRBV29-1 combines with J gene TRBJ1-2; 7 nucleotides line up with TRBD1. Germline lookup yields CDR1 SQVTM and CDR2 ANQGSEA. V lost 7 bases, J lost 8 bases, and 7 bases stayed unmatched. CDR3 length equals 11 residues. The DNA of the CDR3 is TGCAGCGCCCATGACAGGGAGGGCTACACCTTC. Protein sequence: CSAHDREGYTF.

The rearrangement joins TRBV7-2 to TRBJ2-2; D ambiguous. Germline V lookup: CDR1 SGHTA, CDR2 FQGNSA. The CDR3 length is 15 residues. Trimming shortened V by 5 bases and J by 3 bases, and 13 bases separated the two germline ends. The CDR3 DNA is TGTGCCAGCAGCCCGTATCGTCCAGACACCGGGGAGCTGTTTTTT. It codes for CASSPYRPDTGELFF.

This rearrangement joins TRBV11-2 to TRBJ2-4; a possible D gene is TRBD2 (6 bases). Germline CDR1 reads SGHAT; CDR2 reads FQNNGV. V lost 7 bases and J lost 5, with 18 bases in between. The CDR3 is 15 amino acids. The CDR3 reads CASKDIWRGENIQYF. The CDR3 region has the DNA TGTGCCAGCAAGGACATCTGGAGGGGTGAAAACATTCAGTACTTC.

The chain is built from TRBV3-1 (or the pseudogene TRBV3-2) and TRBJ1-4, with 8 bases lining up with TRBD1. J gave up 6 bases and V 4 bases, and 4 bases lay outside the gene matches. The CDR3 sequence is 14 residues long. Germline assignment: CDR1 LGHDT and CDR2 YNNKEL (reference sequence). The CDR3, as DNA: TGTGCCAGCAGCCCCAGGGGGCGGGATGAAAAACTGTTTTTT. Protein sequence: CASSPRGRDEKLFF.

V and J are TRBV9 and TRBJ1-4, with D unclear. The CDR3 totals 18 residues. Trimming shortened V by 3 bases and J by 0 bases, and 18 bases separated the two germline ends. Germline values: CDR1 SGDLS, CDR2 YYNGEE. CDR3 DNA sequence: TGTGCCAGCAGCGAAACCGGGAGGATGGGTGCAACTAATGAAAAACTGTTTTTT. Its translation is CASSETGRMGATNEKLFF.

The chain joins TRBV6-5 to TRBJ2-7, with D possibly matching TRBD1 (5 bases). Per germline, CDR1 MNHEY and CDR2 SVGAGI. The length of the CDR3 is 15 residues. V lost 4 bases and J 3 bases, leaving 16 bases between the germline ends. The CDR3 reads CASSFSRVFGYEQYF. CDR3 coding DNA: TGTGCCAGCAGTTTCTCCAGGGTATTCGGCTACGAGCAGTACTTC.

The chain combines TRBV4-1 with TRBJ2-2; TRBD2 matches at 12 bases. CDR3 length: 17 amino acids. The V and J ends lost 3 bases and 4 bases, in that order; junction bases with no gene match: 6. Germline V gene lookup returns CDR1 MGHRA and CDR2 YSYEKL. CDR3 bases: TGCGCCAGCAGCCAGGTTACGACTAGCGGGGGCACCGGGGAGCTGTTTTTT. Translating gives CASSQVTTSGGTGELFF.

The CDR3 protein is CASSQEPQAALQETQYF. CDR3 in DNA: TGTGCCAGCAGCCAAGAGCCGCAAGCGGCTCTACAAGAGACCCAGTACTTC. The chain is built from TRBV4-2 and TRBJ2-5, with D possibly matching TRBD2 (5 bases). This CDR3 has 17 residues. The V end lost 0 bases, the J end lost 2 bases, and 16 bases lay between the germline ends. Germline assignment: CDR1 LGHNA and CDR2 YNFKEQ.

The chain carries TRBV7-9 and TRBJ2-2, with 11 bases identical to TRBD2. Looked up from germline, CDR1 is SEHNR and CDR2 is FQNEAQ (reference sequence). J gave up 1 base and V 11 bases, and 12 bases lay outside the gene matches. This CDR3 is 17 amino acids long. CDR3 sequence reads: CAGRLAGWGKNTGELFF. The CDR3, as DNA: TGTGCCGGACGACTAGCGGGATGGGGAAAGAACACCGGGGAGCTGTTTTTT.

The gene calls are TRBV3-1 (or the pseudogene TRBV3-2) and TRBJ2-5, with D uncertain. Germline V gene lookup returns CDR1 LGHDT and CDR2 YNNKEL (reference sequence). The CDR3 length is 15 residues. V shed 1 base and J shed 1 base, with 10 bases lying between them. CDR3 sequence: CASSQGRDTQETQYF. The CDR3 coding sequence is TGTGCCAGCAGCCAAGGAAGAGATACCCAAGAGACCCAGTACTTC.